The entry that follows covers one T cell receptor (beta chain) sequence. The J segment lost 3 bases and the V segment lost 2 bases, leaving 3 bases of the junction unmatched. The CDR3 runs 15 residues. The V gene's germline CDR1 is SGHRS and CDR2 YFSETQ. The sample comes from a study of blood T cell repertoires in COVID-19. Methods used by the authors: Nucleated cell counts were estimated from reference gene primer amplification. The data were produced by immunoSEQ multiplex PCR, yet TCRdb's version contains in-frame clones alone and is incomplete. V and J calls plus clone size are reproduced from that table; the DNA served to infer D and trimming. This table holds roughly 80,000 clones, about four fifths found once.

The receptor was derived from a man aged 50 to 60 with acute or convalescent COVID-19. Sequencing was carried out using peripheral blood. The chain recombines TRBV5-1 with TRBJ2-1, with 9 bases aligning to TRBD1. CDR3 DNA sequence: TGCGCCAGCAGCTTTGGACAGGGGTTCTACAATGAGCAGTTCTTC. Encoded protein: CASSFGQGFYNEQFF.